The 8 T cell receptor beta chains below come from one sample, sequenced in a study of blood T cells in healthy people across ages. Then a second PCR, running roughly 6 to 11 cycles, was carried out with a sample-barcoded 5' primer and a J-beta primer mix. A single record per CDR3 protein comes from TCRdb applying MiXCR to the 5' RACE reads. The data show more than 900,000 distinct CDR3 sequences, with 25% to 35% seen just once and roughly 10% held by the top ten. The same sample was also used in a study of T cells of mothers and their children.

Sequencing was carried out using blood. Receptor source: a woman in her thirties or forties in good health.

In its sample, this clonotype was seen many times. The gene calls are TRBV20-1 and TRBJ2-7; D is possibly TRBD1 or TRBD2 (6 bases each). Deletions cut 3 bases from V and 7 bases from J, with 16 bases between. CDR3 length: 13 amino acids. Germline V gives CDR1 DFQATT, CDR2 SNEGSKA (reference sequence). As DNA, the CDR3 is TGCAGTGCTAGCGAGGGGGGCCGGAGAGAGCAGTACTTC. This codes for CSASEGGRREQYF.

The chain combines TRBV28 with TRBJ2-2, with D perhaps TRBD1 (5 bases). CDR3 length equals 14 residues. Trimming pared 8 bases from V and 5 bases from J, leaving 15 bases between. From germline, CDR1 is MDHEN and CDR2 SYDVKM. CDR3 residues: CASLHGARTGELFF. The DNA of the CDR3 is TGTGCCAGCCTTCATGGGGCGAGGACCGGGGAGCTGTTTTTT.

This clonotype was seen at least ten times. The rearrangement links TRBV24-1 to TRBJ2-7, with D hard to call. The CDR3 extends over 12 amino acids. Trimming shortened V by 9 bases and J by 3 bases, and 11 bases separated the two germline ends. Germline assignment: CDR1 KGHDR and CDR2 SFDVKD. The CDR3 spells CATEGNRYEQYF. CDR3 coding DNA: TGTGCCACCGAAGGGAACCGCTACGAGCAGTACTTC.

The chain is built from TRBV6-4 and TRBJ2-3, with 9 bases aligning to TRBD1. V was pared by 2 bases and J by 3 bases, with 3 bases of the junction left unmatched. CDR3 size: 15 residues. Germline V gene sequence: CDR1 MRHNA, CDR2 SNTAGT. CDR3 DNA sequence: TGTGCCAGCAGTGACGCGGGACAGGGTACAGATACGCAGTATTTT. It codes for CASSDAGQGTDTQYF.

There are a few counts of this clonotype. At one boundary the junction diverges from the germline segment, which might be a read error. The J gene is TRBJ2-3, the V gene TRBV6-2 or TRBV6-3; no clear D. The CDR3 covers 14 residues. CDR1 is MNHEY and CDR2 is SVGEGT in the germline V gene. Written as DNA, the CDR3 is TGTGCCAGCAGTCACTCCACCATGGCAGATACGCAGTATTTT. It is translated as CASSHSTMADTQYF.

This chain connects TRBV7-2 to TRBJ2-3; 9 bases fit TRBD1. J lost 5 bases, V lost 4 bases, and 16 bases had no gene match. The CDR3 consists of 18 residues. Germline values: CDR1 SGHTA, CDR2 FQGNSA. The CDR3 loop reads CASSWPLIRDRVGDTQYF. The CDR3 nucleotides read TGTGCCAGCAGCTGGCCGCTAATCCGGGACAGGGTTGGAGATACGCAGTATTTT.

This chain joins TRBV12-3 or TRBV12-4 and TRBJ1-1; D unresolved. Trimming removed 6 bases from V and 10 bases from J, with 15 bases in between. CDR3 size: 12 residues. CDR3: CASRGESYAAFF. The CDR3 DNA sequence: TGTGCCAGCAGAGGTGAGAGCTATGCAGCTTTCTTT.

This chain joins TRBV14 and TRBJ2-6, with D possibly TRBD2 on 5 matching bases. CDR1 and CDR2 from the germline V gene are SGHDN and FVKESK. Trimming removed 1 base at V and 4 bases at J, with 17 bases between. CDR3 size: 18 residues. CDR3 nucleotides: TGTGCCAGCAGCCAAGTCGGTCGGGGATACCTAGGGGCCAACGTCCTGACTTTC. The encoded protein is CASSQVGRGYLGANVLTF.